Here is one TCR beta chain with its context. What it binds is unknown. The CDR3 runs 14 residues. The germline CDR1 and CDR2 sequences are SEHNR and FQNEAQ (reference sequence). The V gene end was trimmed by 5 bases and the J gene end by 1 base; junction bases not matched to a gene: 4. The entry originates in a study of T-cell memory formation after mild COVID-19. Study-level findings and limits: Second-wave clones reaching peak frequency on day 37 lacked confirmed SARS-CoV-2 specificity. Memory from before infection featured some responding clones, which suggests cross-reactive memory joined. While clones contracting from day 15 to 85 were balanced between CD4 and CD8, later expanders leaned CD4+.

TCRdb called the 5' RACE reads again in MiXCR, with one record for every CDR3 protein. The data show 450,000 to 700,000 distinct CDR3 sequences, about a sixth seen once. This chain uses TRBV7-9 with TRBJ2-5; 7 bases agree with TRBD1. The source material was PBMCs or a T cell subset sorted from them (not recorded which). This TCR came from an adult woman who had mild COVID-19 (a few samples of this study predate the infection). Cell type and time point are not known. The CDR3 spells CASSRDSAQETQYF. CDR3 coding DNA: TGTGCCAGCAGCCGGGACAGCGCCCAAGAGACCCAGTACTTC.